This passage covers 22 T cell receptor beta chains from one sample sequenced in a study of regulatory T cells in long-lasting Graves disease. The time point was: persistent/refractory GD, antithyroid drugs over 5 years with positive TRAb. The TCR library was prepared using RNA isolated from PBMCs. For TCR beta, libraries came from iRepertoire HTBI primers and Arm-PCR of CDR3 regions. TCRdb processed the multiplex PCR reads anew with MiXCR; each CDR3 protein has one entry. This sample has hundreds of thousands of distinct CDR3 sequences; less than 20% occur once, and the top ten carry 29%. Material: peripheral blood mononuclear cells (PBMCs), obtained when the disease was refractory, from a patient treated with antithyroid drugs. These receptor sequences come from a female donor with Graves disease.

This clonotype appeared many times. This chain links TRBV28 with TRBJ1-2; no definite D call. Trimming took off 5 bases at V and 1 base at J, with 20 bases between the two ends. CDR1 and CDR2 from the germline V gene are MDHEN and SYDVKM. The CDR3 is 17 amino acids. The CDR3 loop reads CASSPHARTDFNYGYTF. CDR3 DNA sequence: TGTGCCAGCAGTCCCCACGCCAGGACGGACTTTAACTATGGCTACACCTTC.

The table lists this clonotype with many counts. The rearrangement joins TRBV20-1 to TRBJ1-4; perhaps TRBD1 as D (6 bases). This CDR3 contains 13 residues. Trimming left V 6 bases short and J 3 bases short, with 11 bases between. In germline, CDR1 is DFQATT, CDR2 SNEGSKA (reference sequence). In DNA form, the CDR3 reads TGCAGTGCCCGCCGGACAGCTAATGAAAAACTGTTTTTT. As protein: CSARRTANEKLFF.

This clonotype occurred many times. The chain employs TRBV28 and TRBJ2-6; no reliable D call. The CDR3 covers 15 residues. Germline V gene sequence: CDR1 MDHEN, CDR2 SYDVKM. V lost 7 bases to trimming and J lost 0 bases, with 10 bases between them. CDR3 residues: CASTPSLSGANVLTF. The CDR3 nucleotides read TGTGCCAGCACCCCTTCGCTCTCTGGGGCCAACGTCCTGACTTTC.

This clonotype was picked up many times. The chain has TRBV6-1 and TRBJ1-1; D call uncertain. The CDR3 is 15 amino acids. V lost 6 bases and J lost 4, with 18 bases in between. CDR1 MNHNS and CDR2 SASEGT come from the germline V gene. The CDR3 region is CASRIPSRAGTEAFF. Written as DNA, the CDR3 is TGTGCCAGCAGAATCCCGAGTCGGGCCGGCACTGAAGCTTTCTTT.

The chain is built from TRBV11-1 and TRBJ1-5; no definite D call. V was clipped by 1 base and J by 5 bases, with 15 bases between them. CDR1 and CDR2 (germline): SGHAT, FQDESV (reference sequence). The CDR3 has 16 residues. CDR3 coding DNA: TGTGCCAGCAGCTTAGTGTGGAGGGCCCACGATCAGCCCCAGCATTTT. Translated: CASSLVWRAHDQPQHF.

This chain joins TRBV12-5 and TRBJ1-1; 7 bases agree with TRBD1. The CDR3 has 17 amino acids. The trim removed 0 bases at V and 1 base at J, leaving 8 bases unmatched. The germline V gene has CDR1 LGHNT and CDR2 FRNRAP. In DNA form, the CDR3 reads TGTGCTAGTGGTTTGGTATTAGGGGGCGGGCGGAACACTGAAGCTTTCTTT. Residues: CASGLVLGGGRNTEAFF.

The count of this clonotype is one. The chain combines TRBV27 with TRBJ1-4; maybe TRBD1 (5 bases). The CDR3 totals 17 residues. The V gene lost 6 bases and the J gene lost 0 bases, with 17 bases spanning the gap. Germline lookup yields CDR1 MNHEY and CDR2 SMNVEV (reference sequence). The CDR3 DNA follows: TGTGCCAGCAGCCCCCTGCGGGGAGGGGCAACTAATGAAAAACTGTTTTTT. Amino acid sequence: CASSPLRGGATNEKLFF.

This chain links TRBV4-1 with TRBJ1-2; TRBD1 might be the D (5 bases). V lost 5 bases and J 5 bases, leaving 15 bases between the germline ends. CDR1 MGHRA and CDR2 YSYEKL come from the germline V gene. CDR3 length: 14 residues. The CDR3 bases are TGCGCCAGCAGCGAGGAACCCGGGACGTATGGCTACACCTTC. Its translation: CASSEEPGTYGYTF.

The genes are TRBV6-1 and TRBJ1-1, with a weak D call TRBD1 (6 bases). This CDR3 region has 16 residues. The V end was cut by 7 bases, the J end by 6 bases, with 24 bases between. CDR1 is MNHNS and CDR2 is SASEGT in the germline V gene. The DNA for the CDR3 is TGTGCCAGCACCCTTACCCCGCATGGTGGGGGCGCTGAAGCTTTCTTT. Its protein is CASTLTPHGGGAEAFF.

Turning to this clonotype: This may come from a read error, since a much larger clone is one base off. This chain connects TRBV28 to TRBJ1-1; D might be TRBD1 (5 bases). CDR3 length: 15 amino acids. Looked up from germline, CDR1 is MDHEN and CDR2 is SYDVKM. V was clipped by 3 bases and J by 3 bases, with 14 bases between them. The CDR3 nucleotides read TGTGCCAGCAGTTTTCTGGTCAGGGAGGACACTGAAGCTTTCTTT. Translated, it gives CASSFLVREDTEAFF.

In its sample, this clonotype was seen many times. The chain joins TRBV28 to TRBJ2-5; D unresolved. Trimming took off 3 bases at V and 4 bases at J, with 6 bases between the two ends. The CDR3 sequence is 12 residues long. CDR1 MDHEN and CDR2 SYDVKM come from the germline V gene. The CDR3 DNA follows: TGTGCCAGCAGTTTCACTGGAGAGACCCAGTACTTC. Amino acids: CASSFTGETQYF.

Note on this clonotype: At one boundary the junction diverges from the germline segment, which might be a read error. The rearrangement links TRBV24-1 to TRBJ2-5; unclear D gene. The CDR3 has 15 amino acids. Germline V CDR1 and CDR2: KGHDR, SFDVKD. The CDR3 reads CATGDAGRIQETQYF. As DNA, the CDR3 is TGTGCCACCGGTGATGCCGGACGGATCCAAGAGACCCAGTACTTC.

This chain links TRBV28 with TRBJ2-7; TRBD1 might be the D (5 bases). This CDR3 region has 16 residues. Trimming took 6 bases from V and 3 from J, leaving 21 bases between them. Germline V CDR1 and CDR2: MDHEN, SYDVKM. CDR3 loop: CASSSLYLTDGYEQYF. The CDR3 nucleotides are TGTGCCAGCAGCTCTTTGTATTTGACAGACGGCTACGAGCAGTACTTC. The whole variable domain, remainder taken from reference TRBV28 and TRBJ2-7, is DVKVTQSSRYLVKRTGEKVFLECVQDMDHENMFWYRQDPGLGLRLIYFSYDVKMKEKGDIPEGYSVSREKKERFSLILESASTNQTSMYLCASSSLYLTDGYEQYFGPGTRLTVT.

Details on this clonotype: Relative to the germline gene, one junction end is altered; a read error may explain this. The rearrangement links TRBV10-3 to TRBJ2-2, with 8 bases aligning to TRBD1. The CDR3 consists of 16 residues. Germline V gives CDR1 ENHRY, CDR2 SYGVKD. The chain's CDR3 is CAVSRGQEANTGELFF. The CDR3 nucleotides read TGTGCCGTCAGCCGGGGACAGGAGGCGAACACCGGGGAGCTGTTTTTT.

CDR3 nucleotide sequence: TGTGCCAGCAGCTTAATGGGACACCCGAACGGTGAAGCTTTCTTT. It translates to CASSLMGHPNGEAFF. The chain carries TRBV13 and TRBJ1-1; the D gene is possibly TRBD1 (6 bases). Trimming stripped 2 bases from V and 7 bases from J, with 17 bases between. The germline V gene encodes CDR1 PRHDT and CDR2 FYEKMQ (reference sequence). The CDR3 contains 15 residues. The full variable domain, completed using reference TRBV13 and TRBJ1-1, is AAGVIQSPRHLIKEKRETATLKCYPIPRHDTVYWYQQGPGQDPQFLISFYEKMQSDKGSIPDRFSAQQFSDYHSELNMSSLELGDSALYFCASSLMGHPNGEAFFGQGTRLTVV.

This clonotype appeared many times. This sequence joins TRBV15 and TRBJ2-7; 10 nucleotides agree with TRBD1. J was trimmed by 4 bases and V by 5 bases; bases with no gene match: 5. Germline CDR1 is LNHNV and CDR2 is YYDKDF (reference sequence). CDR3 size: 14 residues. Written as DNA, the CDR3 is TGTGCCACCAGCGCCGGGACAGGGGTTTACGAGCAGTACTTC. Translating gives CATSAGTGVYEQYF.

CDR3 region: CASSYPKVAVSSYNEQFF. CDR3 nucleotide sequence: TGTGCCAGCAGCTACCCGAAGGTAGCAGTGAGCTCCTACAATGAGCAGTTCTTC. The J gene is TRBJ2-1, the V gene TRBV7-9; D is ambiguous. Germline-derived CDR1 and CDR2 are SEHNR and FQNEAQ (reference sequence). The CDR3 spans 18 residues. V lost 4 bases, J lost 0 bases, and 19 bases lay in between.

This clonotype was seen ten or more times. The genes are TRBV30 and TRBJ1-4; the D gene is possibly TRBD1 (5 bases). Germline CDR1 reads GTSNPN; CDR2 reads SVGIG (reference sequence). The CDR3 is 12 amino acids. Trimming stripped 1 base from V and 10 bases from J, with 10 bases between. CDR3 sequence: CAWSALGVKLFF. The CDR3 DNA reads as TGTGCCTGGAGTGCCCTGGGGGTAAAACTGTTTTTT.

This clonotype was seen a few times. The chain has TRBV20-1 and TRBJ2-7; D gene unclear. This CDR3 spans 10 amino acids. Trimming removed 3 bases at V and 3 bases at J, with 3 bases between. Germline values: CDR1 DFQATT, CDR2 SNEGSKA (reference sequence). In DNA, the CDR3 is TGCAGTGCTAGGAACTACGAGCAGTACTTC. Protein: CSARNYEQYF.

Details on this clonotype: One base away lies a much larger clone, so this may be a sequencing read error. The chain employs TRBV12-3 or TRBV12-4 and TRBJ1-2, with D possibly being TRBD1 (6 bases). CDR3 length: 14 residues. CDR3 protein: CASSLWGAGYGHTF. The CDR3 DNA follows: TGTGCCAGCAGTCTATGGGGGGCAGGGTATGGCCACACCTTC.

V gene TRBV3-1 combines with J gene TRBJ2-7; 11 bases align to TRBD1. The V gene end was trimmed by 5 bases and the J gene end by 6 bases; junction bases not matched to a gene: 6. The CDR3 length is 14 residues. Germline V gene data show CDR1 as LGHDT and CDR2 as YNNKEL (reference sequence). The CDR3 coding sequence is TGTGCCAGCAGCGTCGGGACAGGGGGACGCGAGCAGTACTTC. Translation: CASSVGTGGREQYF.

Ten or more counts support this clonotype. The chain carries TRBV7-2 and TRBJ1-2; 7 bases agree with TRBD1. The trim removed 4 bases at V and 13 bases at J, leaving 18 bases unmatched. Germline CDR1 is SGHTA and CDR2 is FQGNSA. This CDR3 is 15 amino acids long. The CDR3 reads CASSSPGVVYRGGTF. CDR3 nucleotides: TGTGCCAGCAGCTCCCCGGGAGTTGTATACAGGGGAGGCACCTTC.